This T cell receptor beta chain was obtained from a study of early T cells in non-severe SARS-CoV-2 infection. The wider study: Sequencing was performed on bulk RNA from unsorted whole blood, leaving chains unpaired. Overall study results and limits: Using VDJdb, the matching emphasized anti-spike CD8 responses while missing private and CD4 specificities.

Trimming at V came to 3 bases and at J to 2 bases, leaving 1 base not matched to a gene. The CDR3 extends over 13 amino acids. Germline loops: CDR1 DFQATT, CDR2 SNEGSKA (reference sequence). On this clonotype: Its antigen is not identified.

Individual cDNA molecules were tagged with unique molecular identifiers. TCRdb passed the 5' RACE reads through MiXCR, listing each CDR3 protein once. The sample has roughly 76,000 distinct CDR3 sequences, roughly an eighth seen once; the top ten hold about 3.9%. The chain is built from TRBV20-1 and TRBJ2-1; 7 positions agree with TRBD2. Source material: whole blood. This receptor was taken from an adult who was a healthcare worker with PCR-confirmed SARS-CoV-2 infection or an uninfected control (not recorded which). For the CDR3, the DNA is TGCAGTGCTAGCCTAGCGGCCTACAATGAGCAGTTCTTC. Translation: CSASLAAYNEQFF.